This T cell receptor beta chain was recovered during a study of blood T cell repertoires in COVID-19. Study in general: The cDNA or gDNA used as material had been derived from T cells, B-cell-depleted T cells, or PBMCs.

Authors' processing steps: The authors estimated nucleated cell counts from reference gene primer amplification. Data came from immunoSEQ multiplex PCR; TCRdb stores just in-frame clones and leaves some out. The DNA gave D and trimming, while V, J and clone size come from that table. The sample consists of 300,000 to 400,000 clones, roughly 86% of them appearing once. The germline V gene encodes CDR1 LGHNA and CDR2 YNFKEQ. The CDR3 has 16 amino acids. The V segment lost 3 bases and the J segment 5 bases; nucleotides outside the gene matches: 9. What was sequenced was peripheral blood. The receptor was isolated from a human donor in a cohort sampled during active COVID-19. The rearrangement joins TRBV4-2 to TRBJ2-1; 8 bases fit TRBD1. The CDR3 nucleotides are TGTGCCAGCAGCCAGCAGACCGAGGGACAGGACAATGAGCAGTTCTTC. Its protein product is CASSQQTEGQDNEQFF.